This TCR beta chain was captured by sequencing in a study of glioma-infiltrating T cells listed by TCRdb under 2016. Some background on the complete study: The study sequenced TCR alpha- and beta-chain repertoires from glioma tissue, from non-neoplastic brain tissue and from matched peripheral blood mononuclear cells. To gauge divergence between tissue and blood T-cell populations, every tissue-infiltrating repertoire was compared against the peripheral blood repertoire from the same patient. Three low-grade glioma patients, roughly eight primary glioblastoma patients and three non-glioma patients contributing non-neoplastic brain tissue were included in the paired cohort.

On the study overall, not on this receptor specifically: In non-neoplastic patients, VJ-independent divergence between tissue and blood fell below expectation, whereas in all gliomas, and especially in low-grade gliomas, the divergence rose above expectation. Only a very small number of CDR3 sequences turned up in both tissue and blood, a result put down to high CDR3 diversity combined with limited sampling. Group comparisons rested on small numbers: three non-neoplastic, three low-grade glioma and roughly eight glioblastoma patients.

The iRepertoire nested amplicon-rescue multiplex PCR (arm-PCR) platform was used to amplify TCR alpha and beta CDR3 regions from RNA. For one-step reverse transcription and amplification, roughly 90-450 ng of tissue mRNA or PBMC total RNA was used as input. Following bead purification, Illumina adapters were added by a secondary multiplex PCR, and libraries between 200 and 400 bp were gel-purified. Internal 6-nucleotide barcodes were carried by the libraries and were used for demultiplexing. Sequencing of the libraries was done on an Illumina MiSeq using 2x220 or 2x250 nucleotide paired-end reads. The original methods were these. Paired reads were merged using FLASH 1.2.11 and were aligned to the GRCh37 human genome using BWA-MEM, after which TRA and TRB reads were extracted. For V and J assignment, an IMGT-derived reference of cassette sequences and CDR3 motifs that included pseudogenes was used. Reads were translated in three frames, and productive CDR3s were defined by a C…FGXG motif without stop codons. A clonotype was defined as a unique combination of a V-J cassette pair and a CDR3 amino acid sequence. Reads were filtered by Hamming distance, with the threshold set by the sequence error rate of each sample in mapped regions. TCRdb took the public reads, trimmed them with fastp at Q25, ran MiXCR for clone calling and kept in-frame beta chains. Rows are combined by CDR3 protein, so each entry shows the most common genes and DNA. The V and J calls shown here were made by TCRdb, not taken from the authors' results. Recorded for this sample are about 110,000 distinct CDR3 sequences; less than 30% of them occurred a single time. The ten largest account for about a third of the sample.

On this clonotype: It lacks a known antigen. At one boundary the junction diverges from the germline segment, which might be a read error.

The CDR3 covers 14 residues, taking in both the cysteine and the phenylalanine. Only the CDR3 part of the read is kept: 42 bases, read in frame from the first base. Reading the germline V gene gives CDR1 MNHNS and CDR2 SASEGT. The clonotype originates from a human donor with low-grade glioma or glioblastoma, undergoing nonglioma brain surgery, or in good health (not recorded which). The rearranged segments are TRBV6-1 and TRBJ2-7; 7 bases in the junction line up with TRBD2. Sample: glioma tissue, nonneoplastic brain tissue, or PBMCs (not recorded which). Here is the DNA: TGTGCCACTTCCCGGACTAGTGTGACATACGAGCGGTACTTC. It is translated as CATSRTSVTYERYF.